The 19 T cell receptor beta chains in this list originate from one sample, sequenced in a study of sequential checkpoint blockade in melanoma. The method was immunoSEQ multiplex PCR; TCRdb's version includes in-frame clones alone and lacks a portion of them. The table includes 40,000 or so clones, 86% detected once. The treatment is: randomized to nivolumab then ipilimumab (arm A) or the reverse (arm B). The sequenced sample was CD8+ T cells sorted from blood (inferred from file names), obtained from a patient given nivolumab and ipilimumab in sequence. The receptors derive from a human donor with melanoma.

The rearrangement uses TRBV19 and TRBJ2-7, with 13 bases matching TRBD2. This CDR3 is 12 amino acids long. In germline, CDR1 is LNHDA, CDR2 SQIVND (reference sequence). V gave up 6 bases and J gave up 13 bases; unmatched junction bases: 6. The CDR3, as DNA: TGTGCCAGTAGGAAGGGACTAGCGGGACTATACTTC. Its translation is CASRKGLAGLYF.

The chain carries TRBV27 and TRBJ2-2; TRBD1 aligns across 8 bases. CDR3 length: 14 amino acids. The V gene's germline CDR1 is MNHEY and CDR2 SMNVEV (reference sequence). Trimming removed 6 bases from V and 6 bases from J; junction bases left unmatched: 6. The CDR3, as DNA: TGTGCCAGCAGGATAGGACAGGGATCCGGGGAGCTGTTTTTT. Translated, it gives CASRIGQGSGELFF.

This chain joins TRBV27 and TRBJ1-4, with 7 bases lining up with TRBD1. V was clipped by 5 bases and J by 10 bases; unmatched bases: 7. CDR1 and CDR2 from the germline V gene are MNHEY and SMNVEV (reference sequence). The CDR3 contains 13 residues. The CDR3 DNA reads TGTGCCAGCAGTCCACTGACAGGGCGAAAACTGTTTTTT. Protein sequence: CASSPLTGRKLFF.

The rearrangement uses TRBV27 and TRBJ2-7, with 8 nucleotides matching TRBD1. With V trimmed by 2 bases and J by 5 bases, 5 bases remained unmatched. This CDR3 has 14 residues. Per germline, CDR1 MNHEY and CDR2 SMNVEV (reference sequence). CDR3 loop: CASSLVQGAHEQYF. The DNA of the CDR3 is TGTGCCAGCAGTTTAGTCCAGGGGGCTCACGAGCAGTACTTC.

This clone showed up just a few times. The chain carries TRBV19 and TRBJ1-5; 7 nucleotides agree with TRBD1. Germline assignment: CDR1 LNHDA and CDR2 SQIVND (reference sequence). The CDR3 contains 16 residues. J gave up 4 bases and V 1 base, and 7 bases lay outside the gene matches. This CDR3 is CASSIGNRGANQPQHF. CDR3 DNA: TGTGCCAGTAGTATAGGTAACAGGGGCGCAAATCAGCCCCAGCATTTT.

The rearrangement uses TRBV5-8 and TRBJ2-7; 9 bases map to TRBD1. Trimming at V came to 0 bases and at J to 3 bases, leaving 10 bases not matched to a gene. Germline lookup yields CDR1 SGHTS and CDR2 YDEGEE. This CDR3 spans 17 amino acids. CDR3 in amino acids: CASSLALDRGKIYEQYV. CDR3 in DNA: TGTGCCAGCAGCTTGGCCCTTGACAGGGGGAAGATCTACGAGCAGTACGTC.

The genes are TRBV11-2 and TRBJ2-1, with a tentative D call TRBD2 (6 bases). There are 17 residues in the CDR3. V shed 5 bases and J shed 4 bases, with 21 bases lying between them. CDR1 SGHAT and CDR2 FQNNGV come from the germline V gene. CDR3 nucleotides: TGTGCCAGCAGCGACCAATTCCCTAGCGCCAGATACAATGAGCAGTTCTTC. It codes for CASSDQFPSARYNEQFF.

The V gene is TRBV7-6, the J gene TRBJ2-5; 8 bases agree with TRBD1. The end of the DNA aligns better with TRBJ2-7, so the J call may be wrong. Germline V CDR1 and CDR2: SGHVS, FNYEAQ. There are 15 residues in the CDR3. This CDR3 is CASSLAPDRADEQYF. The CDR3 region has the DNA TGTGCCAGCAGCTTAGCCCCGGACAGGGCGGACGAGCAGTACTTC.

About this clone itself: At one boundary the junction diverges from the germline segment, which might be a read error. The chain recombines TRBV4-1 with TRBJ2-7, with a tentative D call TRBD1 (5 bases). Germline loops: CDR1 MGHRA, CDR2 YSYEKL. This CDR3 is 14 amino acids long. For the CDR3, the DNA is TGCACCAGCAGCCAAGTCCAGGGTTCCTACGAGCAGTACTTC. As protein: CTSSQVQGSYEQYF.

V usage is TRBV7-9 and J usage is TRBJ2-1, with TRBD2 matching over 10 bases. The germline gives CDR1 SEHNR, CDR2 FQNEAQ (reference sequence). Trimming took 4 bases from V and 1 from J; bases not matched to a gene: 7. The CDR3 spans 17 residues. CDR3 residues: CASSSLAGASSYNEQFF. The CDR3 DNA sequence: TGTGCCAGCAGCTCCCTAGCGGGAGCATCGTCCTACAATGAGCAGTTCTTC.

This chain joins TRBV15 and TRBJ2-3; tentatively, D is TRBD2 (5 bases). The CDR3 runs to 15 residues. Germline loops: CDR1 LNHNV, CDR2 YYDKDF (reference sequence). V lost 7 bases to trimming and J lost 2 bases, with 16 bases between them. The CDR3 here is CATTLGSSVTDTQYF. For the CDR3, the DNA is TGTGCCACCACCTTGGGGAGCTCAGTCACAGATACGCAGTATTTT. Based on the CDR3 plus reference TRBV15 and TRBJ2-3, the full variable domain is DAMVIQNPRYQVTQFGKPVTLSCSQTLNHNVMYWYQQKSSQAPKLLFHYYDKDFNNEADTPDNFQSRRPNTSFCFLDIRSPGLGDTAMYLCATTLGSSVTDTQYFGPGTRLTVL.

CDR3 region: CASSLSSPYEQYF. The DNA of the CDR3 is TGTGCCAGCAGTTTATCTAGCCCCTACGAGCAGTACTTC. The V gene is TRBV27, the J gene TRBJ2-7; the D is unclear. The ends were cut back, 0 bases at V and 2 bases at J, with 5 bases in the middle. This CDR3 has 13 amino acids. Germline V gene sequence: CDR1 MNHEY, CDR2 SMNVEV (reference sequence).

The V and J genes are TRBV5-1 and TRBJ1-2, with TRBD1 matching 12 bases. Germline-derived CDR1 and CDR2 are SGHRS and YFSETQ. This CDR3 spans 13 amino acids. With V trimmed by 6 bases and J by 8 bases, 5 bases remained unmatched. The CDR3 nucleotides read TGCGCCAGCACGGGACAGGGGGCTTTGGGCTACACCTTC. Translation: CASTGQGALGYTF. Full variable domain (remainder filled in from reference TRBV5-1 and TRBJ1-2): KAGVTQTPRYLIKTRGQQVTLSCSPISGHRSVSWYQQTPGQGLQFLFEYFSETQRNKGNFPGRFSGRQFSNSRSEMNVSTLELGDSALYLCASTGQGALGYTFGSGTRLTVV.

This clone was counted once. V is TRBV2 and J is TRBJ2-1; 13 nucleotides agree with TRBD2. Germline CDR1 SNHLY, CDR2 FYNNEI. J was trimmed by 9 bases and V by 3 bases; bases with no gene match: 11. This CDR3 has 17 residues. The CDR3 DNA sequence: TGTGCCAGCAGTGAGAAGGCGGGGACTAGCGGGAAGTTTGAGCAGTTCTTC. Residues: CASSEKAGTSGKFEQFF.

This clone was observed a single time. The chain employs TRBV4-2 and TRBJ2-7, with 8 nucleotides matching TRBD1. Germline lookup yields CDR1 LGHNA and CDR2 YNFKEQ. The V segment lost 3 bases and the J segment 0 bases; nucleotides outside the gene matches: 1. CDR3 length: 14 residues. The CDR3 DNA sequence: TGTGCCAGCAGCCACGGGACAGGCTCCTACGAGCAGTACTTC. It encodes CASSHGTGSYEQYF.

This rearrangement joins TRBV5-1 to TRBJ2-1, with D unclear. Germline CDR1 reads SGHRS; CDR2 reads YFSETQ. Trimming took 4 bases from V and 5 from J, leaving 7 bases between them. The CDR3 runs to 12 residues. Written as DNA, the CDR3 is TGCGCCAGCAGCGTACTCAACAATGAGCAGTTCTTC. Translating it yields CASSVLNNEQFF.

The rearrangement links TRBV11-2 to TRBJ2-5, with TRBD1 as a possible D gene (7 bases). The germline gives CDR1 SGHAT, CDR2 FQNNGV. V dropped 4 bases and J dropped 8 bases, with 20 bases sitting between them. The CDR3 contains 15 residues. The CDR3 DNA follows: TGTGCCAGCAGCTGGCGGGACAGCGGCCTGTTAACCCAGTACTTC. Its translation: CASSWRDSGLLTQYF.

The gene calls are TRBV29-1 and TRBJ2-1; D is undetermined. The V end was cut by 3 bases, the J end by 4 bases, with 10 bases between. CDR3 length: 13 residues. Germline CDR1 is SQVTM and CDR2 is ANQGSEA. Written as DNA, the CDR3 is TGCAGCGTTGAGTTAAACAGTTACAATGAGCAGTTCTTC. This codes for CSVELNSYNEQFF.

Worth noting for this clone: At one of its ends the junction is not consistent with the germline gene, which may arise from a read error. The chain recombines TRBV4-2 with TRBJ2-7; D is perhaps TRBD2 (6 bases). CDR3 length: 12 residues. Germline lookup yields CDR1 LGHNA and CDR2 YNFKEQ. CDR3 nucleotide sequence: TGTGCCAGCAGCTTAACCGGCAGGGAGGTCGACTTC. Translation gives CASSLTGREVDF.